The source of this T cell receptor (beta chain) is a study of identical twins. Points from the study as a whole: Abundant beta clonotypes from cord blood bore fewer insertions; memory repertoires lacked this pattern. Potential partial confounding of zero-insertion analyses by invariant MAIT and iNKT cells was noted. Cross-sectional statistical analysis, not tracking of the same donors, underpinned the conclusions. Weaker excess sharing between twins was seen in beta out-of-frame sequences.

TCRdb analysed the 5' RACE reads with MiXCR anew, one entry per CDR3 protein. The profile shows approximately 1.8 million distinct CDR3 sequences, roughly 35% of them singletons. This clonotype was seen a handful of times. What it binds is unknown. CDR3 size: 15 residues. The V gene's germline CDR1 is WNHNN and CDR2 SYGVQD (reference sequence). Trimming shortened V by 9 bases and J by 1 base, and 16 bases separated the two germline ends. This clonotype was sampled from a newborn girl in good health. What was sequenced was cord blood. The chain combines TRBV10-1 with TRBJ1-5, with D uncertain. CDR3: CARTEERLSNQPQHF. CDR3 coding DNA: TGCGCCAGAACAGAAGAACGGCTCAGCAATCAGCCCCAGCATTTT.